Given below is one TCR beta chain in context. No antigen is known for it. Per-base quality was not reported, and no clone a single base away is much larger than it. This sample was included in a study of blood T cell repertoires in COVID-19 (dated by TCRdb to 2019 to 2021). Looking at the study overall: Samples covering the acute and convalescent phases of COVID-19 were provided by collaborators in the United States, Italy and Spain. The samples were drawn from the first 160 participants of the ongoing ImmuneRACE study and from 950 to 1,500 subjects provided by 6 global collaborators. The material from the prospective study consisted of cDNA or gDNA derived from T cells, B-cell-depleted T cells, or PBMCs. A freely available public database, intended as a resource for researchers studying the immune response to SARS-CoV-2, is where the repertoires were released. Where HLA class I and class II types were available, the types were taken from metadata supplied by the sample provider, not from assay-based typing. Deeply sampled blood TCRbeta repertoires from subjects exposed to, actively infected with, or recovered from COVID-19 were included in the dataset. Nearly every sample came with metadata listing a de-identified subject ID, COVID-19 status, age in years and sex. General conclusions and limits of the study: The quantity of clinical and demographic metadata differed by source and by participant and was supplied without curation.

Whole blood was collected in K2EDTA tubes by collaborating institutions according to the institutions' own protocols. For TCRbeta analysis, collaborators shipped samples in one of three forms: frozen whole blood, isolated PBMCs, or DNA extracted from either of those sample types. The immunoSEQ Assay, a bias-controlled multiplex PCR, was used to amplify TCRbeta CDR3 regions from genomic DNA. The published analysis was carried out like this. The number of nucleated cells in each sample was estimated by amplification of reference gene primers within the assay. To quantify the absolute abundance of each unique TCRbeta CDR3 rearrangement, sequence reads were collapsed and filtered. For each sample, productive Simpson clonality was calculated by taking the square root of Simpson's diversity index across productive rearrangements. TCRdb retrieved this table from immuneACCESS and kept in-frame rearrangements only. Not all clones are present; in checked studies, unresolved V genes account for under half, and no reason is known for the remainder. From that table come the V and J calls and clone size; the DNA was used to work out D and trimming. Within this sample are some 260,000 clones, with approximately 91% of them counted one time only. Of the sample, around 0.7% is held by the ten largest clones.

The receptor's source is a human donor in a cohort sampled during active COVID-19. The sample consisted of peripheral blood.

The DNA is TGCGCCAGCAGCCAAGGCACGGGGGGGTTTACTGAAGCTTTCTTT. It translates as CASSQGTGGFTEAFF. The V and J segments used are TRBV4-3 and TRBJ1-1; the D region possibly corresponds to TRBD1 (5 bases align). V was cut back by 1 base and J by 5 bases, leaving a gap of 14 bases between them. CDR1 and CDR2 were assigned from the germline V gene as LGHNA and YSLEER. The cysteine opens and the phenylalanine closes a CDR3 of 15 amino acids. The read is trimmed to its CDR3 DNA, 45 bases read in frame from base 1.